This TCR beta chain is from a study of blood T cell repertoires in COVID-19. Background on the study: Samples representing acute and convalescent COVID-19 were sourced from the United States, Italy and Spain. Sources were T cells, B-cell-depleted T cells, or PBMCs; the material itself was cDNA or gDNA.

Per the study methods: The authors estimated nucleated cell counts from reference gene primer amplification. Profiled with immunoSEQ multiplex PCR; TCRdb holds only in-frame clones, not every one. Clonal size and the V and J genes are those of that table, whereas D and trimming came from the DNA. This table has approximately 150,000 clones, around 88% appearing once. V was cut by 5 bases and J by 5 bases, with 17 bases left in between. This CDR3 has 15 residues. Germline V gene sequence: CDR1 SEHNR, CDR2 FQNEAQ (reference sequence). V gene TRBV7-9 combines with J gene TRBJ2-3, with D unresolved. Sequenced sample: peripheral blood. The source is a woman aged 60 to 75 with acute or convalescent COVID-19. The CDR3 nucleotides read TGTGCCAGCAGCCAAACCACTTTCTCGGGAGATACGCAGTATTTT. It codes for CASSQTTFSGDTQYF.